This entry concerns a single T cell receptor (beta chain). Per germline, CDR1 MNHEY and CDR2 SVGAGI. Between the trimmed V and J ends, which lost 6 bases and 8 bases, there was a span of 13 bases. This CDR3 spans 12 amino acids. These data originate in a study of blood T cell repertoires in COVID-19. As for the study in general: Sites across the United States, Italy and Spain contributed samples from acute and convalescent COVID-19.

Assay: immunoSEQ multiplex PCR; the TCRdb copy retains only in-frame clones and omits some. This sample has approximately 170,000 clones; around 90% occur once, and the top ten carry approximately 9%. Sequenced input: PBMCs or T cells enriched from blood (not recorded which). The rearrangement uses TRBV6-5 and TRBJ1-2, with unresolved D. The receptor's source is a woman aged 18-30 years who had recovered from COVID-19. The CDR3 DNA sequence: TGTGCCAGCAGCAACCCCAACACGGGCTACACCTTC. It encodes CASSNPNTGYTF.